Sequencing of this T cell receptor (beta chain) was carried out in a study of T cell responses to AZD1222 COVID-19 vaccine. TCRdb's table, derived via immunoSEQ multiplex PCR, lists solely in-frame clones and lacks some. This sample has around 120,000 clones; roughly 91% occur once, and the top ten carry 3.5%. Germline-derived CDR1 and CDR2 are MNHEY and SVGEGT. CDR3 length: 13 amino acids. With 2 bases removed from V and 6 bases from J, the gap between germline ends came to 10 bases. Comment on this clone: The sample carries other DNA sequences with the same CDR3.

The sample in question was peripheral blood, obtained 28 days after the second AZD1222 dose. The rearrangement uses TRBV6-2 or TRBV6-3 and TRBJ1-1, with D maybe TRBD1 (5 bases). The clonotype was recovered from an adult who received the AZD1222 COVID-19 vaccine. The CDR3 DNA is TGTGCCAGCAGTTACGAAGACAGAGCTGAAGCTTTCTTT. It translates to CASSYEDRAEAFF.